The clone carrying this TCR beta chain has ten or more counts. Its antigen is as yet unknown. The data originate from a study of spatial heterogeneity in lung cancer. Study-wide background: An average of more than ten raw reads was observed per unique TCR and UMI combination. General observations from the study: One measure, the expanded intratumoral alpha and beta TCR count, tracked tumor mutation counts. Expanded TCR counts, ubiquitous and regional, correlated respectively with ubiquitous and regional nonsynonymous mutation counts.

As for time point: sample taken at primary tumor resection. Unsorted whole RNA samples from tumor, nontumor lung or frozen PBMC were sequenced. A distinct unique molecular identifier was carried by each TCR cDNA molecule. TCRdb re-called the 5' RACE reads with MiXCR, one entry per CDR3 protein. Here the sample spans approximately 2,800 distinct CDR3 sequences, 11% being singletons. The sequenced sample was lung tumor tissue, obtained at surgery. This receptor was obtained from a male donor with early-stage non-small cell lung cancer.

This chain's CDR3 is CASSQGGQGAWEKLFF. The DNA for the CDR3 is TGCGCCAGCAGCCAAGGGGGTCAGGGGGCGTGGGAAAAACTGTTTTTT. The chain joins TRBV4-3 to TRBJ1-4; 8 nucleotides agree with TRBD1. Germline V lookup: CDR1 LGHNA, CDR2 YSLEER. Trimming removed 1 base from V and 8 bases from J; junction bases left unmatched: 9. The CDR3 is 16 residues long.